Presented here are 14 T cell receptor beta chains from one specimen sequenced in a study of cytomegalovirus exposure and HLA in healthy donors (dated by TCRdb to about 2017). Library prep was done by the immunoSEQ multiplex PCR assay. A mixture of 60 forward primers for TCR Vbeta segments and 13 reverse primers for TCR Jbeta segments was used in the multiplex PCR. TCRdb re-hosts the immuneACCESS table, in-frame sequences only. Its copies lack some clones; in the studies checked, an unresolved V gene accounts for under half of them, and the cause for the rest is not known. The sample includes about 240,000 clones, with approximately 81% observed a single time. Approximately 8.4% of the sample rests with the top ten. Material: PBMCs. The receptors derive from a woman aged 55-69 years in good health and CMV-seropositive.

The chain carries TRBV7-9 and TRBJ2-1; no clear D gene. V was trimmed by 7 bases and J by 0 bases, leaving 19 bases between them. The CDR3 has 17 amino acids. From germline, CDR1 is SEHNR and CDR2 FQNEAQ (reference sequence). The CDR3 nucleotides are TGTGCCAGCAACAAAAGACATCCTCAGAGCTCCTACAATGAGCAGTTCTTC. Translation: CASNKRHPQSSYNEQFF. The full variable domain, rest sourced from reference TRBV7-9 and TRBJ2-1, is DTGVSQNPRHKITKRGQNVTFRCDPISEHNRLYWYRQTLGQGPEFLTYFQNEAQLEKSRLLSDRFSAERPKGSFSTLEIQRTEQGDSAMYLCASNKRHPQSSYNEQFFGPGTRLTVL.

The rearrangement uses TRBV15 and TRBJ2-1; a weak D match, TRBD2 (5 bases). This CDR3 spans 14 amino acids. Germline V CDR1 and CDR2: LNHNV, YYDKDF (reference sequence). V dropped 1 base and J dropped 8 bases, with 12 bases sitting between them. For the CDR3, the DNA is TGTGCCACCAGCAGAGCAAGCGGCCTCTATGAGCAGTTCTTC. Amino acid sequence: CATSRASGLYEQFF.

This clone was found once. The rearrangement links TRBV19 to TRBJ2-1, with 9 bases fitting TRBD1. The ends lost 3 bases at V and 2 bases at J; junction bases unmatched: 8. The CDR3 loop spans 17 amino acids. The germline gives CDR1 LNHDA, CDR2 SQIVND (reference sequence). The CDR3 reads CASSMELGDRAYNEQFF. DNA for the CDR3: TGTGCCAGTAGTATGGAGCTAGGGGACAGGGCCTACAATGAGCAGTTCTTC.

The chain employs TRBV19 and TRBJ1-4; D call uncertain. This CDR3 has 15 residues. Trimming took off 6 bases at V and 8 bases at J, with 19 bases between the two ends. The germline V gene encodes CDR1 LNHDA and CDR2 SQIVND (reference sequence). CDR3 sequence reads: CASSITPGLGEKLFF. In nucleotides, the CDR3 is TGTGCCAGTAGCATCACGCCTGGGCTTGGGGAAAAACTGTTTTTT. The whole variable domain, filled in from reference TRBV19 and TRBJ1-4, reads DGGITQSPKYLFRKEGQNVTLSCEQNLNHDAMYWYRQDPGQGLRLIYYSQIVNDFQKGDIAEGYSVSREKKESFPLTVTSAQKNPTAFYLCASSITPGLGEKLFFGSGTQLSVL.

This chain connects TRBV5-6 to TRBJ2-5, with D possibly matching TRBD2 (6 bases). Germline CDR1 reads SGHDT; CDR2 reads YYEEEE. This CDR3 contains 16 residues. Trimming shortened V by 2 bases and J by 2 bases, and 16 bases separated the two germline ends. CDR3 nucleotides: TGTGCCAGCAGCTTTATCTGGGGGGATAATCAAGAGACCCAGTACTTC. It specifies CASSFIWGDNQETQYF. Using reference TRBV5-6 and TRBJ2-5 for the parts outside the CDR3, the full variable domain is DAGVTQSPTHLIKTRGQQVTLRCSPKSGHDTVSWYQQALGQGPQFIFQYYEEEERQRGNFPDRFSGHQFPNYSSELNVNALLLGDSALYLCASSFIWGDNQETQYFGPGTRLLVL.

The J gene is TRBJ2-2, the V gene TRBV10-3, with D perhaps matching TRBD2 (5 bases). Trimming left V 7 bases short and J 2 bases short, with 11 bases between. Germline V gives CDR1 ENHRY, CDR2 SYGVKD. The length of the CDR3 is 14 residues. For the CDR3, the DNA is TGTGCCATCACGGGGTTGGGCAACACCGGGGAGCTGTTTTTT. Translation: CAITGLGNTGELFF.

The genes are TRBV5-5 and TRBJ2-7, with 7 bases matching TRBD1. With 6 bases clipped from V and 0 bases from J, the junction kept 21 bases outside the gene matches. Germline V gene lookup returns CDR1 SGHKS and CDR2 YYEKEE (reference sequence). The CDR3 has 19 residues. CDR3: CASTGLGDRSSAPSYEQYF. The CDR3 coding sequence is TGTGCCAGCACTGGGCTAGGGGACAGATCGTCCGCCCCCTCCTACGAGCAGTACTTC.

A remark on this clone: One junction end does not reproduce the germline sequence, and a read error may be involved. The chain links TRBV7-9 to TRBJ2-3; TRBD2 matches 8 bases. Germline loops: CDR1 SEHNR, CDR2 FQNEAQ (reference sequence). This CDR3 is built from 17 residues. The CDR3 here is CSSSLAGTSYGTDTQYF. CDR3 nucleotide sequence: TGTTCCAGCAGCTTAGCAGGGACTAGTTATGGCACAGATACGCAGTATTTT. Supplemented by reference TRBV7-9 and TRBJ2-3, the full variable domain reads DTGVSQNPRHKITKRGQNVTFRCDPISEHNRLYWYRQTLGQGPEFLTYFQNEAQLEKSRLLSDRFSAERPKGSFSTLEIQRTEQGDSAMYLCSSSLAGTSYGTDTQYFGPGTRLTVL.

The chain carries TRBV19 and TRBJ2-7; TRBD1 might be the D (5 bases). The CDR3 contains 13 residues. CDR1 and CDR2 from the germline V gene are LNHDA and SQIVND (reference sequence). The V end was cut by 5 bases, the J end by 5 bases, with 13 bases between. The CDR3 protein is CASSPTGWDEQYF. Written as DNA, the CDR3 is TGTGCCAGTAGTCCCACAGGATGGGACGAGCAGTACTTC.

This chain connects TRBV7-9 to TRBJ1-3; the match to TRBD1 covers 9 bases. CDR3 length: 14 amino acids. CDR1 is SEHNR and CDR2 is FQNEAQ in the germline V gene (reference sequence). V was clipped by 7 bases and J by 3 bases; unmatched bases: 4. For the CDR3, the DNA is TGTGCCAGCATACAGGGGGCTGATGGAAACACCATATATTTT. It encodes CASIQGADGNTIYF.

This chain joins TRBV28 and TRBJ2-1, with D maybe TRBD1 (6 bases). From germline, CDR1 is MDHEN and CDR2 SYDVKM. The CDR3 totals 11 residues. The germline V and J ends were trimmed by 6 bases and 11 bases, with 11 bases remaining between them. CDR3 in DNA: TGTGCCAGCAGGTTAGGACAGAAGCAGTTCTTC. Amino acid sequence: CASRLGQKQFF.

This clone appeared a few times. The chain uses TRBV19 and TRBJ1-2; D gene unclear. V lost 2 bases, J lost 4 bases, and 11 bases lay in between. The CDR3 is 14 amino acids. Per the germline V gene, CDR1 is LNHDA and CDR2 is SQIVND (reference sequence). The CDR3 DNA is TGTGCCAGTAGTATAACGCAGGAAATCTATGGCTACACCTTC. Its protein product is CASSITQEIYGYTF.

The gene calls are TRBV7-3 and TRBJ2-1, with 10 bases that match TRBD2. Germline-derived CDR1 and CDR2 are SGHTA and FQGTGA. The CDR3 is made up of 14 amino acids. V shed 1 base, J shed 9 bases, and the junction held 3 bases outside the gene matches. The CDR3 DNA reads as TGTGCCAGCAGCTTAAAAGCGGGAGGGAGTGAGCAGTTCTTC. This codes for CASSLKAGGSEQFF.

This clone showed up just once. The chain carries TRBV12-5 and TRBJ1-2; possible D gene TRBD1, 5 bases. V lost 0 bases and J lost 2, with 10 bases in between. This CDR3 region has 15 residues. Germline V gene data show CDR1 as LGHNT and CDR2 as FRNRAP. The CDR3 DNA is TGTGCTAGTGGTTTGGTCCAGGGAGGCAACTATGGCTACACCTTC. Protein product: CASGLVQGGNYGYTF.